Below are 30 T cell receptor beta chains sequenced from a single sample in a study of CD8 T cell repertoires and HIV-1 epitope variants. Clones were read by immunoSEQ multiplex PCR, and TCRdb kept only the in-frame ones, dropping some. The table records 6,000 or so clones, about three fifths of them present only once. These receptors' antigens are unknown. The sample consisted of cultured CD8+ T cells derived from PBMCs. Receptors were obtained from a male donor with HIV.

V and J are TRBV28 and TRBJ1-1, with D perhaps matching TRBD1 (5 bases). The CDR3 is 14 residues long. The germline gives CDR1 MDHEN, CDR2 SYDVKM. Trimming cost V 7 bases and J 8 bases, with 20 bases left between them. The CDR3 DNA is TGTGCCAGCACCCCTGGGGCACGGGTGCCCGAAGCTTTCTTT. Its translation: CASTPGARVPEAFF.

The chain uses TRBV19 and TRBJ1-1; D unclear. Germline values: CDR1 LNHDA, CDR2 SQIVND (reference sequence). There are 13 residues in the CDR3. V was shortened by 1 base and J by 6 bases, with 9 bases between the two germline ends. CDR3 residues: CASSIVKDSEAFF. In DNA form, the CDR3 reads TGTGCCAGTAGTATAGTGAAGGATTCTGAAGCTTTCTTT. Using reference TRBV19 and TRBJ1-1 for the parts outside the CDR3, the full variable domain is DGGITQSPKYLFRKEGQNVTLSCEQNLNHDAMYWYRQDPGQGLRLIYYSQIVNDFQKGDIAEGYSVSREKKESFPLTVTSAQKNPTAFYLCASSIVKDSEAFFGQGTRLTVV.

This chain uses TRBV5-1 with TRBJ2-1, with no clear D. The CDR3 is made up of 14 amino acids. CDR1 is SGHRS, CDR2 YFSETQ, per germline. V was clipped by 0 bases and J by 2 bases, with 6 bases between them. The CDR3 bases are TGCGCCAGCAGCTTGGGAGAAACCTACAATGAGCAGTTCTTC. Translation: CASSLGETYNEQFF.

This chain links TRBV10-3 with TRBJ2-7; 10 bases are shared with TRBD1. Trimming took 6 bases from V and 3 from J; bases not matched to a gene: 8. CDR3 length: 15 residues. Germline V CDR1 and CDR2: ENHRY, SYGVKD. The CDR3 region has the DNA TGTGCCATCAGATCGGCGGGACAGGGGCACTACGAGCAGTACTTC. Translating gives CAIRSAGQGHYEQYF.

In the case of this clone: Different DNA sequences within this sample yield the same CDR3. The J gene is TRBJ2-7, the V gene TRBV28; either TRBD1 or TRBD2 may fit D (5 bases each). The CDR3 totals 15 residues. Per germline, CDR1 MDHEN and CDR2 SYDVKM. Trimming removed 3 bases at V and 0 bases at J, with 12 bases between. The CDR3 spells CASSFRGLSSYEQYF. CDR3 nucleotides: TGTGCCAGCAGTTTCCGGGGCCTGAGCTCCTACGAGCAGTACTTC. Complete variable domain (other parts from reference TRBV28 and TRBJ2-7): DVKVTQSSRYLVKRTGEKVFLECVQDMDHENMFWYRQDPGLGLRLIYFSYDVKMKEKGDIPEGYSVSREKKERFSLILESASTNQTSMYLCASSFRGLSSYEQYFGPGTRLTVT.

The chain has TRBV28 and TRBJ2-2; possible D gene TRBD2, 7 bases. CDR1 MDHEN and CDR2 SYDVKM come from the germline V gene. V was trimmed by 3 bases and J by 3 bases, leaving 17 bases between them. This CDR3 region has 17 residues. The CDR3 nucleotides read TGTGCCAGCAGTTTTTCGTCGGGGGGCAGGGACACCGGGGAGCTGTTTTTT. This gives the protein CASSFSSGGRDTGELFF.

The table lists this clone with a few counts. This chain uses TRBV18 with TRBJ2-7; weak D call: TRBD2 (6 bases). Trimming stripped 8 bases from V and 0 bases from J, with 17 bases between. The CDR3 is made up of 15 amino acids. Germline CDR1 KGHSH, CDR2 LQKENI. The CDR3 region has the DNA TGTGCCAGCGAGGACAAGACTAGAAGCTCCTACGAGCAGTACTTC. Its protein product is CASEDKTRSSYEQYF.

This clone was picked up a small number of times. This chain joins TRBV29-1 and TRBJ2-3; no reliable D call. The CDR3 is 15 residues long. V lost 4 bases and J 2 bases, leaving 16 bases between the germline ends. Germline CDR1 is SQVTM and CDR2 is ANQGSEA. CDR3 residues: CSVGGWAGFTDTQYF. CDR3 in DNA: TGCAGCGTTGGTGGCTGGGCTGGCTTCACAGATACGCAGTATTTT.

By sample fraction, this clone is medium-sized. The rearrangement joins TRBV19 to TRBJ1-1, with 7 bases that match TRBD1. V lost 5 bases and J lost 8; bases outside the gene matches: 5. Germline-derived CDR1 and CDR2 are LNHDA and SQIVND (reference sequence). CDR3 length: 12 residues. CDR3: CASSVGTVEAFF. The CDR3 DNA sequence: TGTGCCAGTAGTGTCGGGACAGTAGAAGCTTTCTTT.

This clone came up a few times. The V call is TRBV18, the J call TRBJ2-5; D perhaps matches TRBD1 (5 bases). Trimming left V 3 bases short and J 5 bases short, with 13 bases between. CDR1 is KGHSH and CDR2 is LQKENI in the germline V gene. The CDR3 loop spans 14 amino acids. The CDR3 sequence is CASSPLETEETQYF. Here the CDR3 DNA reads TGTGCCAGCTCACCCCTCGAGACAGAGGAGACCCAGTACTTC.

V usage is TRBV5-1 and J usage is TRBJ2-7; 12 nucleotides match TRBD2. Germline V gives CDR1 SGHRS, CDR2 YFSETQ. J was trimmed by 4 bases and V by 3 bases; bases with no gene match: 8. The CDR3 consists of 16 residues. CDR3 protein: CASSSISLAGGYEQYF. The DNA for the CDR3 is TGCGCCAGCAGCTCGATCTCCCTAGCGGGAGGGTACGAGCAGTACTTC.

The chain recombines TRBV27 with TRBJ2-3, with a weak D call TRBD1 (6 bases). This CDR3 comprises 14 residues. The V gene lost 2 bases and the J gene lost 5 bases, with 11 bases spanning the gap. The germline V gene encodes CDR1 MNHEY and CDR2 SMNVEV (reference sequence). CDR3 sequence: CASSLKRGGDTQYF. CDR3 DNA: TGTGCCAGCAGTTTAAAGAGAGGGGGAGATACGCAGTATTTT.

This chain joins TRBV27 and TRBJ2-1; 8 bases are a match to TRBD2. V gave up 10 bases and J gave up 5 bases; unmatched junction bases: 7. There are 13 residues in the CDR3. CDR1 MNHEY and CDR2 SMNVEV come from the germline V gene (reference sequence). The DNA of the CDR3 is TGTGCCACCGCGGGACTAGGGGACAATGAGCAGTTCTTC. This gives the protein CATAGLGDNEQFF.

CDR3 DNA: TGTGCCAGCAGCGCGACCGGGACAGGGAATCAGCCCCAGCATTTT. This encodes CASSATGTGNQPQHF. This rearrangement joins TRBV9 to TRBJ1-5; 9 positions match TRBD1. The junction had 5 bases not matched to a gene; V was cut back by 3 bases and J by 4 bases. Per the germline V gene, CDR1 is SGDLS and CDR2 is YYNGEE. CDR3 size: 15 residues.

By share of the sample, this clone is medium-sized. The gene calls are TRBV25-1 and TRBJ1-2; D unclear. Trimming took off 3 bases at V and 3 bases at J, with 11 bases between the two ends. This CDR3 has 14 residues. Germline V gene sequence: CDR1 MGHDK, CDR2 SYGVNS. The CDR3 is CASSDPTEDYGYTF. CDR3 DNA: TGTGCCAGCAGTGATCCGACTGAGGACTATGGCTACACCTTC.

This rearrangement joins TRBV4-1 to TRBJ1-1, with TRBD1 matching over 9 bases. The J segment lost 0 bases and the V segment lost 4 bases, leaving 3 bases of the junction unmatched. From germline, CDR1 is MGHRA and CDR2 YSYEKL. The CDR3 totals 15 residues. DNA for the CDR3: TGCGCCAGCAGCCTGGGGACAGGGATGAACACTGAAGCTTTCTTT. Its translation is CASSLGTGMNTEAFF.

This clone was recorded once. The chain is built from TRBV9 and TRBJ2-1, with TRBD1 as a possible D gene (6 bases). V dropped 2 bases and J dropped 0 bases, with 18 bases sitting between them. CDR3 size: 18 residues. The V gene's germline CDR1 is SGDLS and CDR2 YYNGEE. This CDR3 reads CASSVPTQGNRSYNEQFF. CDR3 DNA: TGTGCCAGCAGCGTCCCGACACAGGGCAACCGCTCCTACAATGAGCAGTTCTTC.

The genes are TRBV5-4 and TRBJ2-1; D is perhaps TRBD1 or TRBD2 (5 bases each). Trimming removed 0 bases at V and 8 bases at J, with 12 bases between. CDR3 size: 14 residues. Germline CDR1 reads SGHNT; CDR2 reads YYREEE (reference sequence). The DNA of the CDR3 is TGTGCCAGCAGCTTGGTGGCCGGGGCCCATGAGCAGTTCTTC. Its translation is CASSLVAGAHEQFF.

This chain links TRBV28 with TRBJ2-7; D gene uncertain. The CDR3 spans 15 residues. From germline, CDR1 is MDHEN and CDR2 SYDVKM. The germline V and J ends were trimmed by 8 bases and 0 bases, with 17 bases remaining between them. The CDR3: CASLPLGPTSYEQYF. The CDR3 DNA follows: TGTGCCAGCCTCCCCCTGGGTCCTACCTCCTACGAGCAGTACTTC.

This clone was observed a handful of times. The chain recombines TRBV7-2 with TRBJ2-7, with 9 bases identical to TRBD1. Germline CDR1 SGHTA, CDR2 FQGNSA. The CDR3 covers 14 residues. With V trimmed by 5 bases and J by 7 bases, 9 bases remained unmatched. As DNA, the CDR3 is TGTGCCAGCAGCCATATAGCAGGGACAGGGGAGCAGTACTTC. Its protein product is CASSHIAGTGEQYF. Using reference TRBV7-2 and TRBJ2-7 for the parts outside the CDR3, the full variable domain is GAGVSQSPSNKVTEKGKDVELRCDPISGHTALYWYRQSLGQGLEFLIYFQGNSAPDKSGLPSDRFSAERTGGSVSTLTIQRTQQEDSAVYLCASSHIAGTGEQYFGPGTRLTVT.

This chain links TRBV28 with TRBJ2-2; D is possibly TRBD1 (6 bases). The CDR3 totals 17 residues. Trimming cost V 2 bases and J 3 bases, with 16 bases left between them. CDR1 MDHEN and CDR2 SYDVKM come from the germline V gene. This CDR3 reads CASSLREDRSYTGELFF. CDR3 bases: TGTGCCAGCAGTTTACGAGAGGACAGATCTTACACCGGGGAGCTGTTTTTT.

V gene TRBV5-1 combines with J gene TRBJ2-3; TRBD2 agrees at 11 bases. The CDR3 contains 16 residues. Looked up from germline, CDR1 is SGHRS and CDR2 is YFSETQ. J lost 2 bases, V lost 4 bases, and 6 bases had no gene match. CDR3 sequence (DNA): TGCGCCAGCAGCCTAATGACTAGCGGGACCACAGATACGCAGTATTTT. It codes for CASSLMTSGTTDTQYF. The full variable domain, in which reference TRBV5-1 and TRBJ2-3 provide the parts outside the CDR3, is KAGVTQTPRYLIKTRGQQVTLSCSPISGHRSVSWYQQTPGQGLQFLFEYFSETQRNKGNFPGRFSGRQFSNSRSEMNVSTLELGDSALYLCASSLMTSGTTDTQYFGPGTRLTVL.

The chain couples TRBV7-9 to TRBJ1-2; 9 nucleotides line up with TRBD1. This CDR3 contains 13 residues. The junction had 3 bases not matched to a gene; V was cut back by 4 bases and J by 6 bases. In germline, CDR1 is SEHNR, CDR2 FQNEAQ (reference sequence). The CDR3 spells CASSSDRGHGYTF. DNA of the CDR3: TGTGCCAGCAGCTCGGACAGGGGCCATGGCTACACCTTC.

This chain joins TRBV2 and TRBJ2-1; the D call may be TRBD1 or TRBD2 (5 bases each). Trimming left V 4 bases short and J 4 bases short, with 8 bases between. This CDR3 has 13 amino acids. CDR1 and CDR2 from the germline V gene are SNHLY and FYNNEI. DNA of the CDR3: TGTGCCAGCAGTGTGGGACGGTACAATGAGCAGTTCTTC. Translated: CASSVGRYNEQFF.

A few counts support this clone. The V call is TRBV7-9, the J call TRBJ2-7; tentatively, D is TRBD2 (5 bases). Germline V gives CDR1 SEHNR, CDR2 FQNEAQ (reference sequence). V was clipped by 2 bases and J by 2 bases, with 10 bases between them. The CDR3 contains 14 residues. Written as DNA, the CDR3 is TGTGCCAGCAGCTTATCGGGGATCCCCTACGAGCAGTACTTC. As protein: CASSLSGIPYEQYF.

CDR3 coding DNA: TGTGCCACCTTTCTGAGAACTAGCGGGAGTTACGAGCAGTACTTC. Translated: CATFLRTSGSYEQYF. The rearrangement links TRBV6-5 to TRBJ2-7, with TRBD2 matching 11 bases. This CDR3 has 15 residues. V lost 10 bases and J lost 4; bases outside the gene matches: 12. The germline CDR1 and CDR2 sequences are MNHEY and SVGAGI.

A single count supports this clone. The chain has TRBV28 and TRBJ2-3, with TRBD1 identical over 7 bases. The CDR3 covers 16 residues. Germline V gene sequence: CDR1 MDHEN, CDR2 SYDVKM. Trimming took 2 bases from V and 3 from J; bases not matched to a gene: 8. Here the CDR3 DNA reads TGTGCCAGCAGTTTAACTATGCAGGGGGTTACAGATACGCAGTATTTT. Encoded protein: CASSLTMQGVTDTQYF. The variable domain in full, with the rest retrieved from reference TRBV28 and TRBJ2-3, is DVKVTQSSRYLVKRTGEKVFLECVQDMDHENMFWYRQDPGLGLRLIYFSYDVKMKEKGDIPEGYSVSREKKERFSLILESASTNQTSMYLCASSLTMQGVTDTQYFGPGTRLTVL.

This clone has a handful of counts. CDR3 nucleotide sequence: TGTGCCTGGAGAACCTGGACAGGTTCTAATGAAAAACTGTTTTTT. Residues: CAWRTWTGSNEKLFF. The chain joins TRBV30 to TRBJ1-4, with TRBD1 matching 7 bases. The CDR3 runs 15 residues. CDR1 is GTSNPN, CDR2 SVGIG, per germline (reference sequence). V lost 3 bases to trimming and J lost 3 bases; unmatched junction nucleotides: 7.

Only a few counts were recorded for this clone. This chain joins TRBV4-3 and TRBJ1-2; D not certain. V was clipped by 1 base and J by 10 bases, with 13 bases between them. The CDR3 length is 13 residues. Germline lookup yields CDR1 LGHNA and CDR2 YSLEER. For the CDR3, the DNA is TGCGCCAGCAGCCAAGGGGCATTAGCCCCCTACACCTTC. Protein: CASSQGALAPYTF.

This clone was counted between two and nine times. CDR3 sequence reads: CASSIGGAALEAFF. In DNA, the CDR3 is TGTGCCAGTAGTATTGGCGGGGCAGCCCTTGAAGCTTTCTTT. The gene calls are TRBV19 and TRBJ1-1; tentative D call: TRBD1 (5 bases). CDR1 LNHDA and CDR2 SQIVND come from the germline V gene (reference sequence). Trimming cost V 3 bases and J 7 bases, with 15 bases left between them. CDR3 length equals 14 residues.